What follows describes a single T cell receptor (beta chain). This table comes from immunoSEQ multiplex PCR, and its TCRdb copy is limited to in-frame clones, with some not included. The sample consists of some 70,000 clones, about 90% of them appearing once. Seattle-derived patients entered the study during active infection and were followed longitudinally. This entry belongs to a study of blood T cell repertoires in COVID-19. Study information: Samples taken during acute and convalescent COVID-19 were collected in the United States, Italy and Spain.

Germline V gives CDR1 KGHDR, CDR2 SFDVKD. The CDR3 contains 12 residues. Trimming cost V 5 bases and J 5 bases; bases outside gene matches: 1. The TCR comes from a man between 40 and 49 years old with COVID-19, enrolled during active disease. Sequencing was carried out using peripheral blood. This rearrangement joins TRBV24-1 to TRBJ2-5, with 7 bases aligning to TRBD2. The CDR3 is CATSAGGETQYF. The CDR3 nucleotides read TGTGCCACCAGTGCCGGGGGGGAGACCCAGTACTTC.